This T cell receptor (beta chain) was sequenced in a study of blood T cell repertoires in COVID-19. Study-level background: Spain, Italy and the United States supplied samples that represented acute and convalescent COVID-19. T cells, B-cell-depleted T cells, or PBMCs provided the cDNA or gDNA that served as material.

V shed 6 bases and J shed 2 bases, with 14 bases lying between them. CDR1 and CDR2 (germline): LNHDA, SQIVND (reference sequence). The CDR3 length is 15 residues. The assay was immunoSEQ multiplex PCR, and TCRdb's table has in-frame clones only and misses some. The sample holds about 350,000 clones; approximately 89% are singletons and the top ten take roughly 3.9%. The source is a woman aged 55 to 70 with COVID-19, enrolled during active disease. J is TRBJ1-3 and V is TRBV19; a possible D gene is TRBD1 (6 bases). Input material: peripheral blood. CDR3 nucleotide sequence: TGTGCCAGTAGCGAACAGGGAGTCGCTGGAAACACCATATATTTT. Its translation: CASSEQGVAGNTIYF. Looking up the rest from reference TRBV19 and TRBJ1-3 gives the full variable domain: DGGITQSPKYLFRKEGQNVTLSCEQNLNHDAMYWYRQDPGQGLRLIYYSQIVNDFQKGDIAEGYSVSREKKESFPLTVTSAQKNPTAFYLCASSEQGVAGNTIYFGEGSWLTVV.